What follows is one T cell receptor beta chain and its context. Its antigen is currently unknown. Sequencing used immunoSEQ multiplex PCR; TCRdb keeps in-frame clones, though not all of them. The table has about 130,000 clones, roughly 95% seen once. This record comes from a study of cytomegalovirus exposure and HLA in healthy donors. Study in general: The same platform used for the 666 first-cohort repertoires was also used for the roughly 130 validation repertoires, as a later analysis reported. Study-wide results and limits: Subsequent analysis showed first-cohort TCR clusters tending to co-occur in 95 to 150 validation repertoires. Researchers catalogued about 150 TCR beta chains as cytomegalovirus-associated. Reportedly, cytomegalovirus status was diagnosed with high sensitivity and specificity.

Deletions cut 4 bases from V and 3 bases from J, with 13 bases between. Germline CDR1 SEHNR, CDR2 FQNEAQ (reference sequence). The CDR3 sequence is 15 residues long. The chain employs TRBV7-9 and TRBJ1-5; D is perhaps TRBD1 (6 bases). The sample consisted of PBMCs. The TCR originated in a man younger than 35 in good health and CMV-seronegative. The CDR3, as DNA: TGTGCCAGCAGCTATGGGCAGGGGACCAATCAGCCCCAGCATTTT. This translates into CASSYGQGTNQPQHF.